This T cell receptor beta chain emerged from a study of T cell responses to AZD1222 COVID-19 vaccine. Study-level results: Without day 14 samples, only post-peak T cell repertoires were studied. Baseline serology detected seropositivity in only six AZD1222 recipients. Nearly half of spike-specific TCRs reportedly target unmutated variant regions.

Profiling relied on immunoSEQ multiplex PCR, and the TCRdb table lists in-frame clones only, not all of them. The sample contains 100,000 or so clones, around 83% of which appear only once. The length of the CDR3 is 11 residues. V lost 4 bases and J 10 bases, leaving 8 bases between the germline ends. Germline-derived CDR1 and CDR2 are SGHTA and FQGNSA. As regards this clone: Its antigen is still unknown.

This TCR derives from an adult in good health. V gene TRBV7-2 combines with J gene TRBJ2-1; D could derive from TRBD1 or TRBD2 (5 bases each). The sequencing used peripheral blood, collected on day 0 of AZD1222 vaccination. DNA for the CDR3: TGTGCCAGCAGCTCGGGACCGGAGCAGTTCTTC. It is translated as CASSSGPEQFF.